This T cell receptor beta chain appears in the sequencing data of a study of blood T cell repertoires in COVID-19. The protocol was immunoSEQ multiplex PCR, while the TCRdb copy is restricted to in-frame clones and leaves out a portion. The top ten hold about 15% of the sample, which has over 200,000 clones, roughly 79% seen once. Clinical history reported by participants formed the basis on which cohorts were assigned. V dropped 7 bases and J dropped 3 bases, with 12 bases sitting between them. The CDR3 covers 13 residues. CDR1 is MNHEY and CDR2 is SVGAGI in the germline V gene. This clone was detected a few times.

The chain links TRBV6-5 to TRBJ1-1; D is uncertain. Material: PBMCs or T cells enriched from blood (not recorded which). The sequence came from a man between 40 and 49 years old who had recovered from COVID-19. The CDR3 protein is CASKRSQHTEAFF. The CDR3 DNA follows: TGTGCCAGCAAGAGATCACAGCACACTGAAGCTTTCTTT.